A selection of T cell receptor beta chains follows, all from one sample in a study of cytomegalovirus exposure and HLA in healthy donors. This table comes from immunoSEQ multiplex PCR, and its TCRdb copy is limited to in-frame clones, with some not included. The data contain about 360,000 clones, about nine tenths of them singletons. Sequences were obtained from PBMCs. The receptors derive from a woman aged 18-35 years in good health and CMV-seronegative. The CDR3 runs from the conserved cysteine through the conserved F or W. The D gene is left open where the match is weak. Clone size is not always given. Where it is, it says once, few, many or a class for expanded clones.

j_gene	abundance	v_gene	d_gene	CDR3aa	CDR3nt
TRBJ1-5	NA	TRBV6-6	TRBD1	CASSYLGQGENQPQHF	TGTGCCAGCAGTTATCTGGGACAGGGGGAAAATCAGCCCCAGCATTTT
TRBJ2-1	NA	TRBV7-9	TRBD2	CASSFGGVEQFF	TGTGCCAGCAGCTTCGGGGGGGTTGAGCAGTTCTTC
TRBJ2-3	NA	TRBV7-9	NA	CASSTAVAGTDTQYF	TGTGCCAGCAGCACGGCTGTAGCGGGCACAGATACGCAGTATTTT
TRBJ1-3	NA	TRBV29-1	TRBD1	CSVAGGGGNTIYF	TGCAGCGTTGCAGGGGGTGGTGGAAACACCATATATTTT
TRBJ2-3	NA	TRBV19	NA	CASSIASVATDTQYF	TGTGCCAGTAGTATAGCTTCGGTAGCCACAGATACGCAGTATTTT
TRBJ2-2	NA	TRBV2	TRBD2	CASSELAGEPGELFF	TGTGCCAGCAGTGAGCTAGCGGGAGAACCCGGGGAGCTGTTTTTT
TRBJ2-5	NA	TRBV20-1	NA	CSAHKETQYF	TGCAGTGCTCACAAAGAGACCCAGTACTTC
TRBJ1-1	NA	TRBV6-1	NA	CASSALGGGNTEAFF	TGTGCCAGCAGTGCCCTGGGAGGTGGGAACACTGAAGCTTTCTTT
TRBJ2-4	once	TRBV9	TRBD2	CASSPSTSGRGKNIQYF	TGTGCCAGCAGCCCCTCGACTAGCGGGAGGGGTAAAAACATTCAGTACTTC
TRBJ1-1	NA	TRBV19	NA	CASTATGGGGYTEAFF	TGTGCCAGTACCGCAACCGGGGGTGGTGGGTACACTGAAGCTTTCTTT
TRBJ1-1	NA	TRBV10-3	TRBD1	CAIREQGVNEAFF	TGTGCCATCAGAGAACAGGGGGTTAATGAAGCTTTCTTT
TRBJ2-7	few	TRBV4-1	NA	CASSLQTGRYEQYF	TGCGCCAGCAGCCTACAGACAGGACGATACGAGCAGTACTTC
TRBJ1-1	NA	TRBV7-8	NA	CASSLGRVSNSNTEAFF	TGTGCCAGCAGCTTAGGCCGGGTGTCGAATTCGAACACTGAAGCTTTCTTT
TRBJ1-3	NA	TRBV28	NA	CASREGSSGNTIYF	TGTGCCAGCAGGGAGGGATCCTCTGGAAACACCATATATTTT
TRBJ2-7	once	TRBV5-8	TRBD1	CASVRRGIYEQYF	TGTGCCAGCGTCCGCAGGGGGATATACGAGCAGTACTTC
TRBJ1-1	NA	TRBV7-9	NA	CASSVAGEGNTEAFF	TGTGCCAGCAGCGTAGCAGGGGAAGGGAACACTGAAGCTTTCTTT
TRBJ2-3	NA	TRBV6-5	NA	CASSLDPGTQYF	TGTGCCAGCAGCCTCGATCCGGGTACGCAGTATTTT
TRBJ2-2	NA	TRBV6-1	NA	CASRPTELNTGELFF	TGTGCCAGCAGACCGACAGAACTCAACACCGGGGAGCTGTTTTTT
TRBJ1-2	few	TRBV2	TRBD1	CASSWQGEDGYTF	TGTGCCAGCAGTTGGCAGGGGGAGGATGGCTACACCTTC
TRBJ1-1	NA	TRBV30	NA	CAWSVLSGTEAFF	TGTGCCTGGAGTGTACTGTCGGGCACTGAAGCTTTCTTT
TRBJ1-6	NA	TRBV5-8	TRBD1	CASRSPGQGNSPLHF	TGTGCCAGCAGGTCACCGGGACAGGGAAATTCACCCCTCCACTTT
TRBJ1-6	NA	TRBV5-1	NA	CASSLDRVYNSPLHF	TGCGCCAGCAGCTTGGACAGGGTTTATAATTCACCCCTCCACTTT
TRBJ1-1	few	TRBV4-2	NA	CASTVRLREIGEAFF	TGTGCCAGCACTGTTAGACTCAGGGAAATAGGTGAAGCTTTCTTT
TRBJ1-2	NA	TRBV5-1	TRBD1	CASSLTVGTGLGYTF	TGCGCCAGCAGCCTCACCGTCGGGACAGGGCTTGGCTACACCTTC
TRBJ1-6	NA	TRBV6-1	TRBD1	CASSLRTGDNSPLHF	TGTGCCAGCAGTTTAAGGACAGGGGACAATTCACCCCTCCACTTT
TRBJ1-1	few	TRBV25-1	TRBD1	CASSEWGTGGEAFF	TGTGCCAGCAGTGAATGGGGGACAGGGGGCGAAGCTTTCTTT
TRBJ1-2	NA	TRBV2	TRBD1	CASSEGRAGGPQGYGYTF	TGTGCCAGCAGTGAAGGGAGAGCAGGGGGACCCCAGGGGTATGGCTACACCTTC
TRBJ2-3	NA	TRBV12-5	NA	CASGLNTQDTQYF	TGTGCTAGTGGTTTGAATACACAAGATACGCAGTATTTT
TRBJ2-1	NA	TRBV29-1	TRBD1	CSVLRQGLNEQFF	TGCAGCGTTCTCCGACAGGGCCTAAATGAGCAGTTCTTC
TRBJ2-3	once	TRBV10-2	NA	CASSAGLKLDTQYF	TGCGCCAGCAGTGCGGGACTCAAGCTTGATACGCAGTATTTT